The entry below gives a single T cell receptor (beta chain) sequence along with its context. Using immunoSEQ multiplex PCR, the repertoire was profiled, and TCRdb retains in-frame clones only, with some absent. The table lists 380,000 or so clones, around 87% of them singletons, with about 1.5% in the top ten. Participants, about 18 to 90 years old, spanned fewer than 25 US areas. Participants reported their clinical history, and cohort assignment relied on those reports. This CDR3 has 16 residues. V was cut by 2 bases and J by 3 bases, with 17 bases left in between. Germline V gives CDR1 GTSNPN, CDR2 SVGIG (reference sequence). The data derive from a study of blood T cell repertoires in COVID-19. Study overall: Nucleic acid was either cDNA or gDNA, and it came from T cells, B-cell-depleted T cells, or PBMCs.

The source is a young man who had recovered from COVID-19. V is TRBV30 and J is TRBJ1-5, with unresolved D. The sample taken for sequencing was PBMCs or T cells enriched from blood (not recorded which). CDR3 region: CAWSPPGSAPNQPQHF. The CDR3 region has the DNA TGTGCCTGGAGTCCCCCCGGGTCAGCCCCCAATCAGCCCCAGCATTTT.